This TCR beta chain was retrieved from a study of long-term antiretroviral therapy in people with HIV. The ends were cut back, 4 bases at V and 2 bases at J, with 13 bases in the middle. The CDR3 is 15 amino acids. Germline V gene data show CDR1 as SGHNT and CDR2 as YYREEE (reference sequence). A v3.0 immunoSEQ assay was performed at survey level. The protocol was immunoSEQ multiplex PCR, while the TCRdb copy is restricted to in-frame clones and leaves out a portion. The profile shows tens of thousands of clones, over 75% of them singletons. The chain uses TRBV5-4 and TRBJ1-3; maybe TRBD1 (5 bases). The receptor was derived from a man between 18 and 35 years old with HIV. Sequencing used unsorted PBMCs, obtained 0.2 years before starting antiretroviral therapy. The CDR3 sequence is CASSEFTGPGNTIYF. The CDR3 coding sequence is TGTGCCAGCAGCGAATTTACGGGACCTGGAAACACCATATATTTT.